The 15 T cell receptor beta chains presented below share a single source sample, sequenced in a study of neurological immune-mediated disorders. TCRdb analysed the 5' RACE reads with MiXCR anew, one entry per CDR3 protein. The sample holds over 60,000 distinct CDR3 sequences, 4.8% seen once. The specimen was PBMCs. The source of these receptors is a woman between 65 and 79 years old with multiple sclerosis.

This clonotype was recorded at least ten times. V is TRBV12-3 or TRBV12-4 and J is TRBJ1-1; 10 bases match TRBD1. The length of the CDR3 is 15 residues. V trimming: 0 bases; J trimming: 4 bases; junction bases outside the gene matches: 2. The CDR3: CASSLADRGTTEAFF. CDR3 in DNA: TGTGCCAGCAGTTTAGCGGACAGGGGGACCACTGAAGCTTTCTTT.

At least ten counts were recorded for this clonotype. This chain connects TRBV21-1 to TRBJ2-7; TRBD2 is taken as the D call from the table, unchecked against the DNA. TRBV21-1 is designated a pseudogene. This CDR3 contains 19 residues. In DNA, the CDR3 is TGTGCCAGCAGTGAAGAGGAAGGGACTAGCGGGAGGAGCTCCTACGAGCAGTACTTC. It yields the protein CASSEEEGTSGRSSYEQYF.

This clonotype was picked up many times. The chain recombines TRBV12-3 or TRBV12-4 with TRBJ2-5; D is possibly TRBD1 (6 bases). The V gene lost 5 bases and the J gene lost 1 base, with 14 bases spanning the gap. The CDR3 is made up of 15 amino acids. CDR3: CASSGTTGVQETQYF. The CDR3, as DNA: TGTGCCAGCAGTGGGACGACAGGAGTCCAAGAGACCCAGTACTTC.

This clonotype was detected many times. The rearrangement uses TRBV5-1 and TRBJ2-6, with D possibly matching TRBD1 (5 bases). From germline, CDR1 is SGHRS and CDR2 YFSETQ. CDR3 length: 17 residues. V gave up 0 bases and J gave up 0 bases, with 10 bases separating them. The CDR3 nucleotides read TGCGCCAGCAGCTTGGAAGCAGGGCCCTCTGGGGCCAACGTCCTGACTTTC. It codes for CASSLEAGPSGANVLTF.

The J gene is TRBJ2-4, the V gene TRBV6-2 or TRBV6-3, with 13 bases that match TRBD2. Germline loops: CDR1 MNHEY, CDR2 SVGEGT. The ends lost 2 bases at V and 7 bases at J; junction bases unmatched: 2. The length of the CDR3 is 15 residues. DNA for the CDR3: TGTGCCAGCAGTTACGGGACTAGCGGGACGAACATTCAGTACTTC. Residues: CASSYGTSGTNIQYF.

This clonotype was seen at least ten times. The chain joins TRBV6-6 to TRBJ2-3, with D possibly matching TRBD1 (6 bases). CDR3 size: 15 residues. Between the trimmed V and J ends, which lost 6 bases and 3 bases, there was a span of 16 bases. The germline CDR1 and CDR2 sequences are MNHNY and SVGAGI (reference sequence). In nucleotides, the CDR3 is TGTGCCAGCAGCTTCAGGGGTGCGGTAACAGATACGCAGTATTTT. Protein: CASSFRGAVTDTQYF.

CDR3 region: CASSGYSGTSGRGGEQFF. The DNA of the CDR3 is TGTGCCAGCAGTGGATATTCCGGGACTAGCGGGAGAGGCGGTGAGCAGTTCTTC. The chain links TRBV27 to TRBJ2-1; 14 bases agree with TRBD2. Germline V gene data show CDR1 as MNHEY and CDR2 as SMNVEV (reference sequence). Germline trimming cut 5 bases from V and 9 bases from J; bases unmatched to any gene: 15. The CDR3 is 18 amino acids.

This clonotype was found a few times. The chain links TRBV20-1 to TRBJ2-7; 10 nucleotides line up with TRBD2. This CDR3 is 15 amino acids long. V shed 0 bases and J 3 bases; nucleotides not matched to a gene: 5. The V gene's germline CDR1 is DFQATT and CDR2 SNEGSKA (reference sequence). DNA for the CDR3: TGCAGTGCTAGAGACCCCAGGACTAGCGGCTACGAGCAGTACTTC. This gives the protein CSARDPRTSGYEQYF.

This clonotype was seen many times. The chain has TRBV7-9 and TRBJ2-7; D is uncertain. V lost 4 bases and J 4 bases, leaving 8 bases between the germline ends. Germline values: CDR1 SEHNR, CDR2 FQNEAQ (reference sequence). The CDR3 extends over 12 amino acids. The CDR3 here is CASSWQVYEQYF. The CDR3 DNA sequence: TGTGCCAGCAGCTGGCAGGTGTACGAGCAGTACTTC.

The DNA for the CDR3 is TGTGCCAGCGGGTTCGAGCAGTACTTC. Its protein product is CASGFEQYF. The chain combines TRBV6-6 with TRBJ2-7, with D uncertain. This CDR3 has 9 amino acids. Germline CDR1 reads MNHNY; CDR2 reads SVGAGI (reference sequence). V shed 8 bases and J shed 6 bases, with 5 bases lying between them.

This clonotype showed up many times. The rearrangement uses TRBV6-6 and TRBJ1-2; D is ambiguous. CDR3 size: 11 residues. Trimming removed 7 bases from V and 4 bases from J, with 7 bases in between. The V gene's germline CDR1 is MNHNY and CDR2 SVGAGI (reference sequence). The CDR3 bases are TGTGCCAGCATGATTCTCTATGGCTACACCTTC. It encodes CASMILYGYTF.

This clonotype was observed many times. The chain recombines TRBV20-1 with TRBJ2-5, with D tentatively TRBD1 (6 bases). This CDR3 has 14 amino acids. Germline loops: CDR1 DFQATT, CDR2 SNEGSKA (reference sequence). V shed 2 bases and J shed 5 bases, with 15 bases lying between them. The CDR3 sequence: CSARLRDKVETQYF. The CDR3 DNA follows: TGCAGTGCTAGACTCCGGGACAAAGTTGAGACCCAGTACTTC.

This clonotype was recorded many times. The genes are TRBV20-1 and TRBJ1-1, with D possibly TRBD1 on 6 matching bases. Trimming shortened V by 4 bases and J by 8 bases, and 11 bases separated the two germline ends. There are 11 residues in the CDR3. Germline assignment: CDR1 DFQATT and CDR2 SNEGSKA (reference sequence). The CDR3: CSATDRTEAFF. CDR3 nucleotides: TGCAGTGCTACCGACAGGACCGAAGCTTTCTTT.

This clonotype was counted ten times or more. The V gene is TRBV3-1, the J gene TRBJ2-3; D ambiguous. CDR3 length equals 16 residues. CDR1 and CDR2 (germline): LGHDT, YNNKEL (reference sequence). Trimming stripped 5 bases from V and 2 bases from J, with 17 bases between. The chain's CDR3 is CASSLPWDRYTDTQYF. The CDR3 DNA sequence: TGTGCCAGCAGCTTGCCATGGGATAGATACACAGATACGCAGTATTTT.

The sample holds many counts of this clonotype. This chain links TRBV20-1 with TRBJ1-1; no reliable D call. The CDR3 covers 15 residues. CDR1 is DFQATT and CDR2 is SNEGSKA in the germline V gene (reference sequence). V was shortened by 2 bases and J by 4 bases, with 17 bases between the two germline ends. The CDR3 protein is CSARNEVGIITEAFF. CDR3 in DNA: TGCAGTGCTAGAAATGAGGTGGGGATCATCACTGAAGCTTTCTTT.